The clone carrying this TCR beta chain has just a few counts. Its specificity is not known. Germline-derived CDR1 and CDR2 are SGDLS and YYNGEE. The CDR3 consists of 16 residues. Trimming took off 2 bases at V and 2 bases at J, with 15 bases between the two ends. These data belong to a study of T-cell reconstitution after alpha-beta-depleted transplantation in children. Preparing the TCRbeta library involved the use of unique molecular identifiers. TCRdb analysed the PCR reads with MiXCR anew, one entry per CDR3 protein. The table lists about a million distinct CDR3 sequences, about 29% of them singletons. Study findings and constraints: It was reported that alpha-beta T cells came from several hundred expanded graft clones (about two months after transplant).

V and J are TRBV9 and TRBJ2-3, with D possibly TRBD2 on 6 matching bases. This receptor was obtained from a boy under two years old who had a stem cell transplant for SCID, so the T cells may come from the graft donor. The sequenced sample was PBMCs, mostly from graft donor cells, obtained 360 days after TCRalphabeta/CD19-depleted stem cell transplant. In DNA, the CDR3 is TGTGCCAGCAGCGTCGGCCGGGACTCTCTCACAGATACGCAGTATTTT. Translating gives CASSVGRDSLTDTQYF.